The 19 T cell receptor beta chains reported below all come from one sample, sequenced in a study of glioma-infiltrating T cells after dendritic cell vaccination. Clones were read by immunoSEQ multiplex PCR, and TCRdb kept only the in-frame ones, dropping some. The table records tens of thousands of clones, roughly 87% of them present only once. This material consisted of blood, taken before dendritic cell vaccination. The source is a human donor with glioblastoma.

The CDR3 coding sequence is TGTGCCAGCAGTCGGGGGGAAGAGACCCAGTACTTC. As protein: CASSRGEETQYF. The chain is built from TRBV6-5 and TRBJ2-5; 7 bases are shared with TRBD2. The CDR3 covers 12 residues. Germline values: CDR1 MNHEY, CDR2 SVGAGI. Unmatched junction bases numbered 0, after V lost 5 bases and J lost 3 bases.

This clone occurred a few times. V is TRBV4-2 and J is TRBJ2-3; 8 bases align to TRBD2. Germline V gives CDR1 LGHNA, CDR2 YNFKEQ. The CDR3 consists of 16 residues. Trimming at V came to 0 bases and at J to 4 bases, leaving 6 bases not matched to a gene. CDR3 DNA sequence: TGTGCCAGCAGCCAAGATCAGGCGGGAGGAGCAGATACGCAGTATTTT. It is translated as CASSQDQAGGADTQYF.

The chain carries TRBV19 and TRBJ1-1, with D tentatively TRBD1 (5 bases). Germline-derived CDR1 and CDR2 are LNHDA and SQIVND (reference sequence). Trimming pared 10 bases from V and 4 bases from J, leaving 10 bases between. The CDR3 consists of 11 residues. CDR3 in amino acids: CAIWGGTEAFF. Written as DNA, the CDR3 is TGTGCCATTTGGGGGGGCACTGAAGCTTTCTTT.

The rearrangement links TRBV21-1 to TRBJ2-7; the table's D call, TRBD1, was not checked against the DNA. TRBV21-1 is a pseudogene. There are 15 residues in the CDR3. For the CDR3, the DNA is TGTGCCAGCAGCAACCGAGACAGGGGACCCTACGAGCAGTACTTC. Its protein product is CASSNRDRGPYEQYF.

The table lists this clone with a few counts. The rearrangement uses TRBV6-6 and TRBJ1-3, with D possibly matching TRBD1 (6 bases). This CDR3 has 15 amino acids. V lost 8 bases to trimming and J lost 0 bases, with 14 bases between them. Germline assignment: CDR1 MNHNY and CDR2 SVGAGI (reference sequence). CDR3 sequence: CASVIQGPSGNTIYF. The CDR3 DNA is TGTGCCAGCGTAATACAGGGACCCTCTGGAAACACCATATATTTT.

The V and J genes are TRBV5-1 and TRBJ2-7; D may be TRBD2 (5 bases). V lost 0 bases and J 2 bases, leaving 12 bases between the germline ends. Germline values: CDR1 SGHRS, CDR2 YFSETQ. The CDR3 is made up of 15 amino acids. CDR3 DNA sequence: TGCGCCAGCAGCTTGGACCCCGGGAAGCCCTACGAGCAGTACTTC. The encoded protein is CASSLDPGKPYEQYF.

In nucleotides, the CDR3 is TGCGCCAGCAGCCCGGGACTAGCGGGGACGACAGATACGCAGTATTTT. Translation: CASSPGLAGTTDTQYF. This chain joins TRBV5-1 and TRBJ2-3; 13 bases map to TRBD2. The germline V gene has CDR1 SGHRS and CDR2 YFSETQ. The CDR3 is 16 residues long. The V and J ends lost 4 bases and 3 bases, in that order; junction bases with no gene match: 5.

The CDR3 DNA reads as TGTGCCATCAGTGAACGAGCTGGCTACACCTTC. Its translation: CAISERAGYTF. This rearrangement joins TRBV10-3 to TRBJ1-2; D remains ambiguous. CDR1 is ENHRY, CDR2 SYGVKD, per germline. V lost 3 bases to trimming and J lost 7 bases, with 6 bases between them. The CDR3 covers 11 residues.

V and J are TRBV18 and TRBJ2-7, with 8 bases that match TRBD1. Germline CDR1 reads KGHSH; CDR2 reads LQKENI. Trimming took 3 bases from V and 3 from J; bases not matched to a gene: 7. The CDR3 contains 15 residues. The CDR3 protein is CASSPAAGGGYEQYF. Written as DNA, the CDR3 is TGTGCCAGCTCACCTGCGGCAGGGGGCGGCTACGAGCAGTACTTC.

This clone was observed once. This sequence joins TRBV5-1 and TRBJ2-2; possible D gene TRBD1, 5 bases. V was trimmed by 0 bases and J by 3 bases, leaving 9 bases between them. Germline lookup yields CDR1 SGHRS and CDR2 YFSETQ. This CDR3 is 15 amino acids long. The CDR3 sequence is CASSLEGIDTGELFF. The CDR3 region has the DNA TGCGCCAGCAGCTTGGAGGGGATTGACACCGGGGAGCTGTTTTTT. Full variable domain (outside the CDR3, taken from reference TRBV5-1 and TRBJ2-2): KAGVTQTPRYLIKTRGQQVTLSCSPISGHRSVSWYQQTPGQGLQFLFEYFSETQRNKGNFPGRFSGRQFSNSRSEMNVSTLELGDSALYLCASSLEGIDTGELFFGEGSRLTVL.

On this clone itself: One junction end disagrees with the germline gene, perhaps due to a read error. The chain links TRBV6-5 to TRBJ1-5; D remains ambiguous. This CDR3 contains 14 residues. CDR1 is MNHEY and CDR2 is SVGAGI in the germline V gene. CDR3 sequence reads: CASKIRSANQPQHF. Here the CDR3 DNA reads TGTGCAAGCAAGATCAGAAGCGCTAATCAGCCCCAGCATTTT.

The V gene is TRBV7-8, the J gene TRBJ1-6; D uncertain. Germline V gene lookup returns CDR1 SGHVS and CDR2 FQNEAQ. The CDR3 consists of 17 residues. Trimming took 4 bases from V and 7 from J, leaving 20 bases between them. For the CDR3, the DNA is TGTGCCAGCAGCTACCGAGGGAGGGCACTAGGGAATTCACCCCTCCACTTT. Its translation: CASSYRGRALGNSPLHF.

This clone was seen a few times. This chain joins TRBV19 and TRBJ1-5, with 7 bases lining up with TRBD1. Losses at the gene ends were 8 bases for V and 2 bases for J; bases not matched to a gene: 9. From germline, CDR1 is LNHDA and CDR2 SQIVND (reference sequence). CDR3 length: 15 residues. The CDR3, as DNA: TGTGCCAGTGCCGCCCGTGGGACAGGCAATCAGCCCCAGCATTTT. Its protein is CASAARGTGNQPQHF.

The gene calls are TRBV12-5 and TRBJ2-3; 7 bases align to TRBD1. Losses at the gene ends were 4 bases for V and 6 bases for J; bases not matched to a gene: 13. This CDR3 spans 16 amino acids. Germline V CDR1 and CDR2: LGHNT, FRNRAP. The CDR3 here is CASGSPRQGVLDTQYF. In DNA, the CDR3 is TGTGCTAGTGGTTCCCCCCGACAGGGTGTGTTGGATACGCAGTATTTT.

V and J are TRBV5-1 and TRBJ2-6, with 8 positions matching TRBD1. Germline lookup yields CDR1 SGHRS and CDR2 YFSETQ. V lost 3 bases, J lost 1 base, and 15 bases stayed unmatched. There are 20 residues in the CDR3. CDR3 residues: CASSSPPGQAKPSGANVLTF. The DNA for the CDR3 is TGCGCCAGCAGCTCTCCCCCGGGACAGGCCAAGCCATCTGGGGCCAACGTCCTGACTTTC.

V and J are TRBV30 and TRBJ2-3; D is possibly TRBD1 (6 bases). With 5 bases removed from V and 6 bases from J, the gap between germline ends came to 18 bases. The germline CDR1 and CDR2 sequences are GTSNPN and SVGIG (reference sequence). The CDR3 has 14 residues. CDR3 sequence reads: CAWDTGSGSDTQYF. The DNA of the CDR3 is TGTGCCTGGGATACAGGGTCTGGGTCCGATACGCAGTATTTT.

V and J are TRBV6-1 and TRBJ1-5, with D tentatively TRBD1 (6 bases). Germline-derived CDR1 and CDR2 are MNHNS and SASEGT. V lost 10 bases, J lost 8 bases, and 24 bases lay in between. The CDR3 loop spans 15 amino acids. CDR3 in amino acids: CAISRGAQEGEPQHF. The CDR3, as DNA: TGTGCCATCTCGCGGGGGGCCCAAGAGGGAGAGCCCCAGCATTTT.

The CDR3 DNA is TGCGCCAGCAGCGGACAGATTAACACTGAAGCTTTCTTT. It is translated as CASSGQINTEAFF. This chain links TRBV5-1 with TRBJ1-1; D possibly corresponds to TRBD1 (6 bases). This CDR3 is built from 13 residues. Trimming took off 4 bases at V and 2 bases at J, with 9 bases between the two ends. Per the germline V gene, CDR1 is SGHRS and CDR2 is YFSETQ.

A single count supports this clone. This chain uses TRBV13 with TRBJ2-7; D is uncertain. The germline gives CDR1 PRHDT, CDR2 FYEKMQ (reference sequence). The CDR3 extends over 15 amino acids. V was pared by 5 bases and J by 3 bases, with 17 bases between. This CDR3 is CASSPTVCSCYEQYV. In nucleotides, the CDR3 is TGTGCCAGCAGCCCAACCGTTTGTAGCTGCTACGAGCAGTACGTC.